The 25 T cell receptor beta chains below come from one sample, sequenced in a study of a mutant IDH1 vaccine in newly diagnosed glioma. Time point indicated: week 47, end of study. Mutant IDH1 20-mer peptide, at 300 ug, made up each vaccine dose, with topical imiquimod. TCRdb's table, derived via immunoSEQ multiplex PCR, lists solely in-frame clones and lacks some. The sample contains roughly 25,000 clones, more than 75% of which appear only once. These receptors have no known antigen. The sample here was PBMCs, taken from a glioma patient whose treatment included an IDH1 peptide vaccine. These receptors were collected from a man aged 35-49 years with glioma. Some clones in this sample may be carry-over from other donors' samples.

This chain connects TRBV5-1 to TRBJ2-3, with a possible D match to TRBD2 (6 bases). Deletions cut 2 bases from V and 2 bases from J, with 12 bases between. From germline, CDR1 is SGHRS and CDR2 YFSETQ. The CDR3 contains 15 residues. The CDR3 bases are TGCGCCAGCAGCTTTACGGCGGGGCTCACAGATACGCAGTATTTT. It translates to CASSFTAGLTDTQYF.

This chain links TRBV10-3 with TRBJ2-1; 7 nucleotides match TRBD1. CDR3 length equals 15 residues. Germline V gene data show CDR1 as ENHRY and CDR2 as SYGVKD. Trimming removed 2 bases from V and 9 bases from J; junction bases left unmatched: 10. CDR3 sequence: CAISEIRQGLAEQFF. Here the CDR3 DNA reads TGTGCCATCAGTGAGATTAGACAGGGATTAGCTGAGCAGTTCTTC.

The genes are TRBV21-1 and TRBJ1-2. TRBV21-1 is deemed a pseudogene. The CDR3 covers 14 residues. In nucleotides, the CDR3 is TGTGCCAGCAGCCAACCGCACCCGCTCTATGGCTACACCTTC. It translates to CASSQPHPLYGYTF.

The chain links TRBV7-2 to TRBJ2-5; D is perhaps TRBD1 or TRBD2 (6 bases each). V lost 5 bases and J lost 3, with 13 bases in between. The CDR3 runs 14 residues. The germline V gene encodes CDR1 SGHTA and CDR2 FQGNSA. CDR3 residues: CASSLLGGEETQYF. The DNA of the CDR3 is TGTGCCAGCAGCCTCTTGGGGGGCGAAGAGACCCAGTACTTC. The full variable domain, rest sourced from reference TRBV7-2 and TRBJ2-5, is GAGVSQSPSNKVTEKGKDVELRCDPISGHTALYWYRQSLGQGLEFLIYFQGNSAPDKSGLPSDRFSAERTGGSVSTLTIQRTQQEDSAVYLCASSLLGGEETQYFGPGTRLLVL.

The chain links TRBV28 to TRBJ1-2; 12 bases map to TRBD1. V gave up 8 bases and J gave up 5 bases; unmatched junction bases: 15. From germline, CDR1 is MDHEN and CDR2 SYDVKM. The CDR3 has 17 residues. The CDR3: CASVGWGTGGAWYGYTF. CDR3 bases: TGTGCCAGCGTCGGCTGGGGGACAGGGGGCGCTTGGTATGGCTACACCTTC.

The CDR3 here is CASSYGAGGDTQYF. The CDR3 coding sequence is TGTGCCAGCAGTTACGGAGCGGGGGGGGATACGCAGTATTTT. This chain links TRBV6-5 with TRBJ2-3; 10 nucleotides match TRBD2. Germline CDR1 and CDR2: MNHEY and SVGAGI. The V segment lost 2 bases and the J segment 6 bases; nucleotides outside the gene matches: 2. This CDR3 comprises 14 residues.

The J gene is TRBJ1-2, the V gene TRBV27; 7 nucleotides match TRBD1. The germline V gene encodes CDR1 MNHEY and CDR2 SMNVEV (reference sequence). Trimming cost V 6 bases and J 8 bases; bases outside gene matches: 6. The CDR3 extends over 12 amino acids. In DNA form, the CDR3 reads TGTGCCAGCAGGTCGACAGGGAGCGGCTACACCTTC. Translated: CASRSTGSGYTF.

The chain is built from TRBV5-4 and TRBJ2-1; TRBD1 aligns across 9 bases. Germline V gene lookup returns CDR1 SGHNT and CDR2 YYREEE (reference sequence). Trimming at V came to 4 bases and at J to 6 bases, leaving 8 bases not matched to a gene. The CDR3 runs 15 residues. CDR3 residues: CASSNGQGLLNEQFF. CDR3 sequence (DNA): TGTGCCAGCAGCAACGGACAGGGGCTTCTCAATGAGCAGTTCTTC.

The chain combines TRBV7-9 with TRBJ1-1; D remains unclear. V gave up 7 bases and J gave up 1 base, with 10 bases separating them. This CDR3 spans 13 amino acids. Germline CDR1 reads SEHNR; CDR2 reads FQNEAQ (reference sequence). The CDR3 protein is CASTPGENTEAFF. CDR3 DNA: TGTGCCAGCACCCCGGGAGAGAACACTGAAGCTTTCTTT.

Only a few counts were recorded for this clone. The V call is TRBV14, the J call TRBJ1-1; no clear D. The length of the CDR3 is 14 residues. The germline V gene encodes CDR1 SGHDN and CDR2 FVKESK. The germline V and J ends were trimmed by 2 bases and 4 bases, with 11 bases remaining between them. The CDR3 DNA sequence: TGTGCCAGCAGCCAACGCCCGTTAGGCACTGAAGCTTTCTTT. This translates into CASSQRPLGTEAFF.

The chain uses TRBV7-9 and TRBJ1-5; D is ambiguous. CDR1 is SEHNR and CDR2 is FQNEAQ in the germline V gene (reference sequence). The CDR3 has 13 residues. The germline V and J ends were trimmed by 5 bases and 8 bases, with 13 bases remaining between them. CDR3 in amino acids: CASSPTDFEPQHF. In DNA form, the CDR3 reads TGTGCCAGCAGCCCGACGGATTTTGAGCCCCAGCATTTT.

The V and J genes are TRBV29-1 and TRBJ2-5; no clear D gene. V dropped 1 base and J dropped 4 bases, with 7 bases sitting between them. The CDR3 runs 12 residues. Per germline, CDR1 SQVTM and CDR2 ANQGSEA. CDR3 in amino acids: CSVEGIGETQYF. The CDR3 DNA is TGCAGCGTTGAAGGTATAGGAGAGACCCAGTACTTC.

The chain employs TRBV4-1 and TRBJ2-7; maybe TRBD2 (5 bases). Germline values: CDR1 MGHRA, CDR2 YSYEKL. CDR3 length: 15 residues. Trimming cost V 2 bases and J 0 bases, with 11 bases left between them. CDR3 DNA: TGCGCCAGCAGCCAATCGGACTCCCTCTCCTACGAGCAGTACTTC. As protein: CASSQSDSLSYEQYF.

The chain uses TRBV7-8 and TRBJ2-5; D possibly uses TRBD1 or TRBD2 (6 bases each). Germline V gene sequence: CDR1 SGHVS, CDR2 FQNEAQ. V was clipped by 3 bases and J by 2 bases, with 13 bases between them. CDR3 length: 15 amino acids. CDR3 sequence (DNA): TGTGCCAGCAGCTTTAGTGGGGGGCAACAAGAGACCCAGTACTTC. It encodes CASSFSGGQQETQYF.

V is TRBV18 and J is TRBJ2-4; D is ambiguous. This CDR3 is built from 14 residues. V was trimmed by 0 bases and J by 8 bases, leaving 11 bases between them. CDR1 is KGHSH and CDR2 is LQKENI in the germline V gene. The CDR3 loop reads CASSPPRYGDIQYF. Here the CDR3 DNA reads TGTGCCAGCTCACCACCACGCTATGGGGACATTCAGTACTTC.

The V call is TRBV9, the J call TRBJ1-3, with D perhaps matching TRBD1 (5 bases). The CDR3 has 12 amino acids. Germline loops: CDR1 SGDLS, CDR2 YYNGEE. V gave up 5 bases and J gave up 4 bases, with 7 bases separating them. The CDR3 loop reads CASRGVGNTIYF. The CDR3 bases are TGTGCCAGCAGGGGGGTGGGAAACACCATATATTTT.

In regard to this clone: The germline gene is not matched at one end of the junction; a read error may be the cause. J is TRBJ2-7 and V is TRBV7-8, with 8 bases identical to TRBD1. The CDR3 contains 15 residues. Germline CDR1 and CDR2: SGHVS and FQNEAQ. This CDR3 reads CASSLGPRGPDEQYF. Here the CDR3 DNA reads TGTGCCAGCAGTTTAGGTCCCAGGGGGCCTGACGAGCAGTACTTC. Combining the CDR3 with reference TRBV7-8 and TRBJ2-7 gives the whole variable domain GAGVSQSPRYKVAKRGQDVALRCDPISGHVSLFWYQQALGQGPEFLTYFQNEAQLDKSGLPSDRFFAERPEGSVSTLKIQRTQQEDSAVYLCASSLGPRGPDEQYFGPGTRLTVT.

The V call is TRBV10-1, the J call TRBJ1-2; possible D gene TRBD1, 5 bases. The germline V gene encodes CDR1 WNHNN and CDR2 SYGVQD (reference sequence). Trimming took 8 bases from V and 2 from J, leaving 15 bases between them. This CDR3 region has 14 residues. The CDR3 spells CASPHPGPNYGYTF. For the CDR3, the DNA is TGCGCCAGCCCTCATCCAGGGCCGAACTATGGCTACACCTTC.

J is TRBJ1-6 and V is TRBV6-1; D is ambiguous. Germline V gene lookup returns CDR1 MNHNS and CDR2 SASEGT. V shed 1 base and J shed 4 bases, with 5 bases lying between them. The CDR3 runs 14 residues. CDR3 sequence: CASSEGMYNSPLHF. CDR3 nucleotides: TGTGCCAGCAGTGAAGGGATGTATAATTCACCCCTCCACTTT.

CDR3 region: CASSRDGYGYTF. For the CDR3, the DNA is TGTGCCAGCAGTAGGGACGGCTATGGCTACACCTTC. The chain employs TRBV6-5 and TRBJ1-2; D is possibly TRBD1 (5 bases). Germline V gives CDR1 MNHEY, CDR2 SVGAGI. The length of the CDR3 is 12 residues. The V end lost 5 bases, the J end lost 4 bases, and 8 bases lay between the germline ends.

The J gene is TRBJ1-5, the V gene TRBV21-1; the table gives TRBD1 as D, unverified against the DNA. TRBV21-1 is marked as a pseudogene. The CDR3 extends over 19 amino acids. CDR3 sequence: CASSKAMPGGTPSNQPQHF. CDR3 sequence (DNA): TGTGCCAGCAGCAAAGCGATGCCAGGGGGCACCCCGAGCAATCAGCCCCAGCATTTT.

The gene calls are TRBV5-1 and TRBJ1-6; TRBD1 matches 8 bases. This CDR3 is 17 amino acids long. V dropped 5 bases and J dropped 4; count of bases not matched to a gene: 11. CDR1 is SGHRS and CDR2 is YFSETQ in the germline V gene. CDR3 DNA: TGCGCCAGCAGTCCCGGACAGGGCTTATCATATAATTCACCCCTCCACTTT. Protein sequence: CASSPGQGLSYNSPLHF.

The chain links TRBV30 to TRBJ1-5; tentative D call: TRBD1 (5 bases). The germline V gene encodes CDR1 GTSNPN and CDR2 SVGIG (reference sequence). The CDR3 has 15 amino acids. V shed 1 base and J shed 5 bases, with 15 bases lying between them. Here the CDR3 DNA reads TGTGCCTGGAGTGAGGGACGTTTCTCGGATCAGCCCCAGCATTTT. Translated, it gives CAWSEGRFSDQPQHF.

The rearrangement links TRBV6-5 to TRBJ1-3; D unclear. Germline V gene lookup returns CDR1 MNHEY and CDR2 SVGAGI. CDR3 length equals 11 residues. The V end was cut by 5 bases, the J end by 2 bases, with 1 base between. The CDR3 here is CASSTGNTIYF. The CDR3 nucleotides read TGTGCCAGCAGTACTGGAAACACCATATATTTT.

The gene calls are TRBV18 and TRBJ1-6; D may be TRBD1 (6 bases). The CDR3 totals 15 residues. In germline, CDR1 is KGHSH, CDR2 LQKENI. The ends were cut back, 5 bases at V and 10 bases at J, with 18 bases in the middle. CDR3 protein: CASSREKGGRSPLHF. DNA for the CDR3: TGTGCCAGCTCAAGGGAGAAGGGGGGAAGGTCACCCCTCCACTTT.